Given below is one T cell receptor (beta chain) in context. Antigen: not known. The CDR3 spans 16 residues. Germline V lookup: CDR1 SGHVS, CDR2 FQNEAQ. Trimming removed 5 bases from V and 5 bases from J; junction bases left unmatched: 10. The assay was immunoSEQ multiplex PCR, and TCRdb's table has in-frame clones only and misses some. The sample includes some 2 million clones, approximately 94% of them seen just once. The sample is drawn from a study of shared clonotypes between healthy human individuals. Terminally differentiated effector memory CD45RA+ cells were excluded from the naive CD8 cells, which were CD45RO-negative and positively selected for CCR7. The donor population consisted of healthy HIV-negative adults with no recent acute infections or vaccinations. All of the donors resided in Nashville, Tennessee, and each was a Caucasian adult. Points from the study as a whole: Genetic and exposure-history diversity was limited by the small donor number. On the whole, naive subsets had larger estimated richness than memory subsets had.

Sequencing was carried out using naive CD8+ T cells sorted from blood. The chain combines TRBV7-8 with TRBJ2-1; 9 nucleotides match TRBD2. The clonotype was recovered from a man aged 18 to 29 in good health. The CDR3 coding sequence is TGTGCCAGCAGCCTATCTACCGGGACTAGCAACAATGAGCAGTTCTTC. As protein: CASSLSTGTSNNEQFF.